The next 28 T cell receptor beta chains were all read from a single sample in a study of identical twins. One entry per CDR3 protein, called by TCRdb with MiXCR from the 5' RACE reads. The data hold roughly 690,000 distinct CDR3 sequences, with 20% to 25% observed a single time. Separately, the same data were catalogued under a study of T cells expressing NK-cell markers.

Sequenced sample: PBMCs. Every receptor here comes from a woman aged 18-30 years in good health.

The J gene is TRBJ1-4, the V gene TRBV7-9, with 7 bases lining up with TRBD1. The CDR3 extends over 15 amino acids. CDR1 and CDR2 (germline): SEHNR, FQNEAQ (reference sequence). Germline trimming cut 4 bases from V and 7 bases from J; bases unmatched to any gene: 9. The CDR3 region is CASSSPGTAIEKLFF. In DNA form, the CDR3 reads TGTGCCAGCAGCTCCCCTGGGACAGCTATTGAAAAACTGTTTTTT.

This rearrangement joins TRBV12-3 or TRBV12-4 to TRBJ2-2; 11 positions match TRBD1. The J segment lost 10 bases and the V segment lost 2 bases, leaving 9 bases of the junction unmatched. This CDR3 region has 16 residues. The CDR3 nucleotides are TGTGCCAGCAGTTTAAAGGATGGGACAGGGGGTTTGGAGCTGTTTTTT. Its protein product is CASSLKDGTGGLELFF.

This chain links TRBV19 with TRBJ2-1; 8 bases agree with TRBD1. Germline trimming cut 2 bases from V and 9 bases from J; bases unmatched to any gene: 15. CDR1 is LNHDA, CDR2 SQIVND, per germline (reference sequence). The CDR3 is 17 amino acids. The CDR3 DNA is TGTGCCAGTAGTATACCAAGCGGACAGGGTAGGAGGGGTGAGCAGTTCTTC. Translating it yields CASSIPSGQGRRGEQFF.

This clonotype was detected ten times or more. Here the CDR3 reads CSVAGSAFQETQYF. The CDR3 region has the DNA TGCAGCGTCGCTGGATCGGCGTTTCAAGAGACCCAGTACTTC. The chain has TRBV29-1 and TRBJ2-5; D call uncertain. Trimming removed 6 bases at V and 2 bases at J, with 16 bases between. There are 14 residues in the CDR3. Germline CDR1 is SQVTM and CDR2 is ANQGSEA.

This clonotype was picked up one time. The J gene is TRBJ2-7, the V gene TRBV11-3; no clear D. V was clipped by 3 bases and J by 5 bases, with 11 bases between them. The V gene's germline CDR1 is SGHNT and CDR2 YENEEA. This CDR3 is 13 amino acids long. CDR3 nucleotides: TGTGCCAGCAGCTTCATTTACGGCCACGAGCAGTACTTC. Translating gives CASSFIYGHEQYF. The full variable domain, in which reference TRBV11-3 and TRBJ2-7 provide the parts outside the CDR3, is EAGVVQSPRYKIIEKKQPVAFWCNPISGHNTLYWYLQNLGQGPELLIRYENEEAVDDSQLPKDRFSAERLKGVDSTLKIQPAELGDSAVYLCASSFIYGHEQYFGPGTRLTVT.

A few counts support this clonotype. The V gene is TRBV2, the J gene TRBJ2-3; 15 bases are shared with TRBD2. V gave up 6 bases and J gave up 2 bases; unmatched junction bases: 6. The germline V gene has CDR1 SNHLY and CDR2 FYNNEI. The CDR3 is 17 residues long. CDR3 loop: CASSAGTSGGITDTQYF. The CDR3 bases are TGTGCCAGCAGCGCCGGGACTAGCGGGGGGATCACAGATACGCAGTATTTT.

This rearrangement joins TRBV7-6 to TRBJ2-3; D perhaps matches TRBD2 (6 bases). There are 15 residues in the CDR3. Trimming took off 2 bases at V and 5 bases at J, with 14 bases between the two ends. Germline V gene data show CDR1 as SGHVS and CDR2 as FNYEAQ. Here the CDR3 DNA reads TGTGCCAGCAGCTTAACAATCGGAGCGGGAGATACGCAGTATTTT. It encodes CASSLTIGAGDTQYF.

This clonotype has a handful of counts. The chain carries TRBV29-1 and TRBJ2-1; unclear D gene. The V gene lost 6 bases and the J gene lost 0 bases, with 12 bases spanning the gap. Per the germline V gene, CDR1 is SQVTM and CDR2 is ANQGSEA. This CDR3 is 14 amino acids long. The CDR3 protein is CSVKLPSSYNEQFF. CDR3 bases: TGCAGCGTGAAACTGCCGAGCTCCTACAATGAGCAGTTCTTC.

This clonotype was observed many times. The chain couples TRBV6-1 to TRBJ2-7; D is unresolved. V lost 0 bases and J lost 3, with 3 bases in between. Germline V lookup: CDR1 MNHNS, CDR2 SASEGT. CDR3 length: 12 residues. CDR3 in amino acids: CASSEAYYEQYF. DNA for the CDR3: TGTGCCAGCAGTGAAGCTTACTACGAGCAGTACTTC.

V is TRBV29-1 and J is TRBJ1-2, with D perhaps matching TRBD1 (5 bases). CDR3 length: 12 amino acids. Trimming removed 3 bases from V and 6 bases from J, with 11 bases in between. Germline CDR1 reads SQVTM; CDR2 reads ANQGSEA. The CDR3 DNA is TGCAGCGTTGAGTTACGGGGGAATGGCTACACCTTC. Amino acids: CSVELRGNGYTF.

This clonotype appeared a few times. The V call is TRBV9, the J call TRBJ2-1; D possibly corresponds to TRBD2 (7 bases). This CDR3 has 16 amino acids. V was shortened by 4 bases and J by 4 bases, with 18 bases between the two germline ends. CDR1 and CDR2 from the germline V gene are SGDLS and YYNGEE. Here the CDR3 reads CASSPRDYQGYNEQFF. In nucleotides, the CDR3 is TGTGCCAGCAGCCCCCGGGACTATCAGGGGTACAATGAGCAGTTCTTC.

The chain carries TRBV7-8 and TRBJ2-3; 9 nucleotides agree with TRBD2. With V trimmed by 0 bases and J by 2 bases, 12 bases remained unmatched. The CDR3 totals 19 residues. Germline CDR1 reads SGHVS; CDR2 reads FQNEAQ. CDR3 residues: CASSLAFGGRALDTDTQYF. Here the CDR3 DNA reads TGTGCCAGCAGCTTAGCGTTCGGCGGGAGGGCTTTAGACACAGATACGCAGTATTTT.

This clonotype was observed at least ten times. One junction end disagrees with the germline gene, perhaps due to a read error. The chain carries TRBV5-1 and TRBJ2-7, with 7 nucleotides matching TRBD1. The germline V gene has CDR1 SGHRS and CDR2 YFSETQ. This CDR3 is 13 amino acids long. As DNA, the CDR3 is TGTGCCAGCAGCTCTGGGACAGCCTACGAGCAGTACTTC. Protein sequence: CASSSGTAYEQYF.

The CDR3 region has the DNA TGTGCCAGCAGCTTCACCGGGACCTGGGGCACAGATACGCAGTATTTT. Translation gives CASSFTGTWGTDTQYF. The chain couples TRBV7-2 to TRBJ2-3, with D perhaps matching TRBD1 or TRBD2 (5 bases each). CDR1 is SGHTA, CDR2 FQGNSA, per germline. The CDR3 totals 16 residues. The V gene lost 3 bases and the J gene lost 1 base, with 14 bases spanning the gap.

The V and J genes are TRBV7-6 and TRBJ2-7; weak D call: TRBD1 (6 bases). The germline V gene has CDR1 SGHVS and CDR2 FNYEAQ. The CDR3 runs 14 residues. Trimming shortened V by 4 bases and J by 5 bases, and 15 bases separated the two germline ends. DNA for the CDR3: TGTGCCAGCAGCTCGTATGGGGGCCCTGACGAGCAGTACTTC. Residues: CASSSYGGPDEQYF.

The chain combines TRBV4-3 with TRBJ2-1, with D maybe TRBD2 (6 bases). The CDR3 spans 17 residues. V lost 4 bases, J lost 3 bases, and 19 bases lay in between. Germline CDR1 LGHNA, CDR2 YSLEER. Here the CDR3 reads CASSRLGRAEGYNEQFF. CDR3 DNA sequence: TGCGCCAGCAGCCGACTGGGTCGAGCGGAGGGCTACAATGAGCAGTTCTTC.

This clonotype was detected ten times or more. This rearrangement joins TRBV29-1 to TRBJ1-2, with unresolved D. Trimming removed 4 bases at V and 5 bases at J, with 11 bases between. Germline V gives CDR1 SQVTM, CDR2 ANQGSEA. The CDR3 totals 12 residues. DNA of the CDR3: TGCAGCGTTGTAGGCGGGAGGTATGGCTACACCTTC. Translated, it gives CSVVGGRYGYTF.

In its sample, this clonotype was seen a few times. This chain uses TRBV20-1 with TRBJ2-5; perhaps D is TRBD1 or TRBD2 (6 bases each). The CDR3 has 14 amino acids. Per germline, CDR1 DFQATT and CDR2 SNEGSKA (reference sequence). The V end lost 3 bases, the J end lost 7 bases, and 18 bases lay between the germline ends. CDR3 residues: CSASGSGGGSTQYF. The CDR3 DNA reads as TGCAGTGCTAGTGGAAGCGGAGGGGGGTCGACCCAGTACTTC.

CDR3 loop: CASSRAGASRWDTDTQYF. CDR3 DNA sequence: TGCGCCAGCAGCAGAGCGGGAGCGAGTAGATGGGACACAGATACGCAGTATTTT. This chain joins TRBV4-3 and TRBJ2-3; 8 nucleotides match TRBD2. The CDR3 extends over 18 amino acids. V lost 5 bases to trimming and J lost 2 bases; unmatched junction nucleotides: 15. Germline-derived CDR1 and CDR2 are LGHNA and YSLEER.

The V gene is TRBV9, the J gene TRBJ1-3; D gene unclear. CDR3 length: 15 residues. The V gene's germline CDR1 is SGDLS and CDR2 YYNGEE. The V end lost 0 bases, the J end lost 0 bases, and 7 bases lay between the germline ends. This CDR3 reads CASSVGVSSGNTIYF. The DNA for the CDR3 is TGTGCCAGCAGCGTAGGTGTGTCCTCTGGAAACACCATATATTTT.

CDR3 loop: CASSFFSASGPTDTQYF. The CDR3 nucleotides are TGCGCCAGCAGCTTTTTCTCCGCATCAGGACCCACAGATACGCAGTATTTT. This rearrangement joins TRBV5-1 to TRBJ2-3; D is undetermined. The CDR3 contains 17 residues. Trimming shortened V by 2 bases and J by 2 bases, and 18 bases separated the two germline ends. Germline loops: CDR1 SGHRS, CDR2 YFSETQ.

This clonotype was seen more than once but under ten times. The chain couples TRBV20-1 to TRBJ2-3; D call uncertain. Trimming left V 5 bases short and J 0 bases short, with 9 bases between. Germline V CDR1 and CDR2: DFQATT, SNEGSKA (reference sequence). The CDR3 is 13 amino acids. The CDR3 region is CSAYQRSTDTQYF. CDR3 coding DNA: TGCAGTGCTTACCAGAGGAGCACAGATACGCAGTATTTT.

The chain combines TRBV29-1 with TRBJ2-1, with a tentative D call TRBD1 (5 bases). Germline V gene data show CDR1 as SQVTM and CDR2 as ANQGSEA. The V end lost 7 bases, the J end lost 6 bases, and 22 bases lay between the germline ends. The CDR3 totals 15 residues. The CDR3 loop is CSGSSGPPGGNEQFF. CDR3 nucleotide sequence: TGCAGCGGCAGTTCAGGGCCCCCAGGTGGCAATGAGCAGTTCTTC.

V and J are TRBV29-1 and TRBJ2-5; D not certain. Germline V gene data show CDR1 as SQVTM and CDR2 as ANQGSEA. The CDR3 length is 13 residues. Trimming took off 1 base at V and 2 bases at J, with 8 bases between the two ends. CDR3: CSVEGRTQETQYF. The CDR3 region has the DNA TGCAGCGTTGAAGGGCGGACGCAAGAGACCCAGTACTTC.

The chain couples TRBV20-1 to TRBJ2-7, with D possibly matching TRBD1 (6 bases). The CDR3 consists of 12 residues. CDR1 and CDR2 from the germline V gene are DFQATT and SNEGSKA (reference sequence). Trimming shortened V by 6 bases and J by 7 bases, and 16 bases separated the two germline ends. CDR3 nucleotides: TGCAGTGCCTTGGGACACCGCGGGGAGCAGTACTTC. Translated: CSALGHRGEQYF.

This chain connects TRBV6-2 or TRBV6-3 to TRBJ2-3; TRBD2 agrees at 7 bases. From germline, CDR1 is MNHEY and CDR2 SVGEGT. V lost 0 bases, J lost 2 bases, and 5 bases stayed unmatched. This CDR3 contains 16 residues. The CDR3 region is CASSYSERDLTDTQYF. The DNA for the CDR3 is TGTGCCAGCAGTTACTCGGAGCGGGACCTCACAGATACGCAGTATTTT.

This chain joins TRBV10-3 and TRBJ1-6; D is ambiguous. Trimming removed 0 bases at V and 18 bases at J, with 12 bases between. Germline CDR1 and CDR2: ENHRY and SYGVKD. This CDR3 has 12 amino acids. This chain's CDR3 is CAISESGWLPHF. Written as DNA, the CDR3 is TGTGCCATCAGTGAGTCCGGGTGGCTGCCCCACTTT.

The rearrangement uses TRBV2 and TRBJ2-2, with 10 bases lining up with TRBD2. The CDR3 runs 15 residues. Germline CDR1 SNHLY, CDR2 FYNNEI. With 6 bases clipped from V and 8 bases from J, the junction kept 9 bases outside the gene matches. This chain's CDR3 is CASRSGRANRGELFF. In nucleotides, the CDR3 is TGTGCCAGCAGAAGCGGGAGGGCCAATAGGGGGGAGCTGTTTTTT. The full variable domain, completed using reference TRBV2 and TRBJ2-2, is EPEVTQTPSHQVTQMGQEVILRCVPISNHLYFYWYRQILGQKVEFLVSFYNNEISEKSEIFDDQFSVERPDGSNFTLKIRSTKLEDSAMYFCASRSGRANRGELFFGEGSRLTVL.